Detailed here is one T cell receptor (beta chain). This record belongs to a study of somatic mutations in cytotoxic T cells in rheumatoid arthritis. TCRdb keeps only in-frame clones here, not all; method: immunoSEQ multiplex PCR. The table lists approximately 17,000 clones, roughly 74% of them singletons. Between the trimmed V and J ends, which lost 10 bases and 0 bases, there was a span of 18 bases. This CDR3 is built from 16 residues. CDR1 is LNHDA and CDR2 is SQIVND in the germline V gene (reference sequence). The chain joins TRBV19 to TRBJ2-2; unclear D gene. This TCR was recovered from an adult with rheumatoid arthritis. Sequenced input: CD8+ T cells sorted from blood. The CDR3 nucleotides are TGTGCCAATCAACCCTGGGGAAACGCGAACACCGGGGAGCTGTTTTTT. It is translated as CANQPWGNANTGELFF.